This T cell receptor (beta chain) is drawn from a study of shared clonotypes between healthy human individuals (dated by TCRdb to 2018 to 2021). In the study overall: The cohort included three men and a couple of women between 18 and 49 years of age. For each donor, three plates each were used for CD4 naive and CD4 memory, two plates were used for CD8 naive, and one plate was used for CD8 memory. The study deeply sequenced blood TCR repertoires of several healthy adults to estimate repertoire size and the extent of clonotype sharing between individuals. Libraries were prepared and TCR repertoires were sequenced by different laboratories using diverse techniques, in order to increase sequencing depth and limit assay-specific biases. Each donor's leukapheresis produced roughly between roughly 0.9 and 8.9 billion PBMCs.

Looking up the germline V gene yields CDR1 SGHRS and CDR2 YFSETQ. V drops 2 bases and J drops 5 bases, leaving 11 bases in between. The cysteine opens and the phenylalanine closes a CDR3 of 13 amino acids. Only the CDR3 DNA is retained, 39 bases long and in frame from the first base. What the work shows at the level of the full study, not this receptor alone: Roughly 5% of naive CD4, 3% to 4% of naive CD8, 2.3% of memory CD4, and about 0.4% of memory CD8 clonotypes were shared across several donors. Pairwise subsampling indicated that sequencing depth was expected to affect the degree of clonotype sharing among donors. Higher generation probabilities were observed for clonotypes shared by all four sorted-subset donors than for non-shared clonotypes. Even with the large sequencing depth, rarefaction of the sorted-subset datasets indicated that sequencing was incomplete. Only blood was sampled, and tissue TCR repertoires likely differ from those in blood. Estimated clonotype richness was generally larger for naive than for memory subsets. The small number of donors limited the genetic and exposure-history diversity represented.

CD8 naive samples were CD45RO-negative cells positively selected for CCR7, giving a CD45RA+CCR7+ population that excluded TemRA cells. Healthy HIV-negative adults with no recently reported acute infections or vaccinations were included as donors. All donors were Caucasian adults living in Nashville, Tennessee, USA. After blood collection by leukapheresis, PBMCs were isolated using Ficoll-Histopaque density gradient centrifugation and then cryopreserved in the vapor phase of liquid nitrogen. Analytical flow cytometry was used to check the purity and quantity of each magnetically sorted T cell population. Genomic DNA was isolated from each sorted fraction and quantified by UV absorbance on a Nanodrop 2000c. As for this clone: It has no known antigen specificity. Base qualities are not provided; no much larger clone lies one nucleotide away.

Using the deep immunoSEQ assay, multiplex PCR amplified TCR CDR3 regions from genomic DNA. For each cell subset, the extracted genomic DNA was distributed evenly across all wells of several immunoSEQ 96-well plates, and each plate served as one replicate. For sorted subsets, around 200 ng genomic DNA, equal to about 30,000 T cell genomes, was loaded into each replicate PCR. Purified libraries were quantified with a Qubit 3.0 fluorometer, sized on a Bioanalyzer 2100, and re-quantified with the KAPA Library Quantification kit. Every immunoSEQ 96-well plate was sequenced on a dedicated single-read 150-cycle Illumina NextSeq 550 flow cell. Concerning the study's data processing: Because the immunoSEQ output held only junctional sequences and lacked quality scores, the filtering could not match the filtering applied to full-length reads. Sequences were annotated with PyIR, a Python wrapper for IgBLAST v1.9, and V/J genes and CDR3 were assigned using IMGT germline references. Reads with weak V/J assignments (E-value above 1e-6), missing CDR3, stop codons, out-of-frame junctions, or ambiguous translated residues were removed. A V3J clonotype was defined by an identical inferred V gene, J gene, and CDR3 amino acid sequence. The percentage overlap between two repertoires was calculated by dividing the number of shared unique clonotypes by the size of the smaller repertoire. RTK rarefaction, the Chao1 estimator, and Recon v2.1 estimates of unobserved clonotypes were used to assess repertoire richness. Generation probabilities for all TCRbeta clonotypes obtained by the gDNA method from a handful of donors were computed using OLGA. Here the immuneACCESS table is served through TCRdb, limited to in-frame sequences with V and J called. Missing clones are a known gap in these copies; in checked studies unresolved V genes cover under half, and the rest lacks a known reason. Clone size and V and J calls were adopted from that table, with D and trimming inferred from the DNA. The sample records millions of clones, 85% to 95% of which are singletons. The ten largest make up 1% to 1.3% of the sample.

Source material: naive CD8+ T cells sorted from blood. What the cell subset or site label conveys for this sample: CD45RA+CCR7+. The chain employs TRBV5-1 and TRBJ2-7; the D gene cannot be resolved reliably. The source of this sequence is a man younger than 35 in good health. The CDR3 loop reads CASSFSIANEQYF. The nucleotides read TGCGCCAGCAGCTTCTCAATTGCCAACGAGCAGTACTTC.